One T cell receptor beta chain is described in this entry. The same CDR3 also results from other DNA sequences found in this sample. This specimen comes from a study of cytomegalovirus exposure and HLA in healthy donors. Germline V CDR1 and CDR2: SGHRS, YFSETQ. V was clipped by 2 bases and J by 1 base; unmatched bases: 1. CDR3 size: 14 residues. Primers included in the PCR were 60 Vbeta and 13 Jbeta primers. This table comes from immunoSEQ multiplex PCR, and its TCRdb copy is limited to in-frame clones, with some not included. The listing records under 200,000 clones. This receptor was obtained from a woman aged 18 to 35 in good health and CMV-seropositive. This rearrangement joins TRBV5-1 to TRBJ2-7; 9 bases map to TRBD1. The sequenced sample was PBMCs. CDR3 nucleotides: TGCGCCAGCAGCTTCGGGACAGGGTCCTACGAGCAGTACTTC. This translates into CASSFGTGSYEQYF.